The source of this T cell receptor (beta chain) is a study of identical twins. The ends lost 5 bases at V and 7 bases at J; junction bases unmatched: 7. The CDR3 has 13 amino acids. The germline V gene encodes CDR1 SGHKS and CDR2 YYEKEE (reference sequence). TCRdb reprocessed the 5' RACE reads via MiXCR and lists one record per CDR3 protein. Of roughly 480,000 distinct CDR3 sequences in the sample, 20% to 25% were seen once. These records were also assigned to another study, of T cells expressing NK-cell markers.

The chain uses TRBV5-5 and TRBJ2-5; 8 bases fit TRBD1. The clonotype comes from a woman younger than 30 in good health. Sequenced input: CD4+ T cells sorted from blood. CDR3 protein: CASSSDRDVTQYF. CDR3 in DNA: TGTGCCAGCAGTTCGGACAGGGACGTGACCCAGTACTTC. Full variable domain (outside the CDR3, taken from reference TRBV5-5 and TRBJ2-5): DAGVTQSPTHLIKTRGQQVTLRCSPISGHKSVSWYQQVLGQGPQFIFQYYEKEERGRGNFPDRFSARQFPNYSSELNVNALLLGDSALYLCASSSDRDVTQYFGPGTRLLVL.